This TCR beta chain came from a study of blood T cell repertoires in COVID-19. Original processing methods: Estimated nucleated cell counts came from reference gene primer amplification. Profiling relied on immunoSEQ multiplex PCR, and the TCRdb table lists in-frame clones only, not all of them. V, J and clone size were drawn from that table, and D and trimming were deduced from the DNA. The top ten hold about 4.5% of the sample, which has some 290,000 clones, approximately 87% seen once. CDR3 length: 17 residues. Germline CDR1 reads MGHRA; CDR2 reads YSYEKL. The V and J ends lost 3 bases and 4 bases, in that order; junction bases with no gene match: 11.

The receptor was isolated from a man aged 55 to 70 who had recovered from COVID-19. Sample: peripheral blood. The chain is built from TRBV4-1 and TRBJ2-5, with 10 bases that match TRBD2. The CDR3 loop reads CASSQTQRGGKGETQYF. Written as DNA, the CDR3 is TGCGCCAGCAGCCAGACTCAGCGGGGGGGCAAGGGAGAGACCCAGTACTTC.